The T cell receptor (beta chain) under discussion was sequenced for a study of cytomegalovirus exposure and HLA in healthy donors. PCR used 60 Vbeta primers and 13 Jbeta primers. Profiling relied on immunoSEQ multiplex PCR, and the TCRdb table lists in-frame clones only, not all of them. The sample holds approximately 140,000 clones. Study-wide results and caveats: After further analysis at a later stage, some 15,000 TCR beta sequences were associated with HLA alleles at 0.05 false discovery rate. Diagnosis of cytomegalovirus status made by the classifier reportedly showed high specificity and sensitivity. No immune exposure information besides CMV serostatus was available. It was reported in a later analysis that an Asian-associated ancestry cluster showed fewer N-insertions than the 666-donor mean.

On this clone itself: Its matching antigen is unknown.

This clonotype was sampled from a man aged 40-55 years in good health and CMV-seronegative. Material: PBMCs.

CDR3 sequence: CASSRTLLSNQPQHF. The CDR3 DNA is TGTGCCAGCAGCAGGACACTCCTTAGCAATCAGCCCCAGCATTTT. The chain joins TRBV7-2 to TRBJ1-5; D possibly corresponds to TRBD1 (5 bases). The germline V gene has CDR1 SGHTA and CDR2 FQGNSA. The ends were cut back, 5 bases at V and 0 bases at J, with 11 bases in the middle. The CDR3 covers 15 residues.